This passage covers 18 T cell receptor beta chains from one sample sequenced in a study of T cells in Graves' hyperthyroidism and ophthalmopathy. Amplified TCR beta CDR3 regions came from RNA transcripts. The primer set for the first-round RT-PCR of the TCR CDR3 was HTBI. TCRdb recomputed calls from the multiplex PCR reads with MiXCR, one row per CDR3 protein. This table has fewer than 750,000 distinct CDR3 sequences, 46% appearing once. Sequencing was carried out using peripheral blood or thyroid tissue (not recorded which). The receptor set was obtained from a woman between 18 and 29 years old with Graves' hyperthyroidism.

Here the CDR3 DNA reads TGCAGTGCTAGCGGGACTAGCGTTACCGAGCAGTACTTC. Translated: CSASGTSVTEQYF. This chain links TRBV20-1 with TRBJ2-7; 10 bases agree with TRBD2. Germline V lookup: CDR1 DFQATT, CDR2 SNEGSKA (reference sequence). Trimming removed 3 bases from V and 6 bases from J; junction bases left unmatched: 5. CDR3 size: 13 residues.

As regards this clonotype: This may arise from a read error, as a much more abundant clone is one base away. The rearrangement uses TRBV2 and TRBJ1-3; possible D gene TRBD1, 5 bases. This CDR3 is built from 16 residues. Germline-derived CDR1 and CDR2 are SNHLY and FYNNEI. V was shortened by 1 base and J by 0 bases, with 10 bases between the two germline ends. CDR3 region: CASSEGQPCSGNTIYF. The CDR3 coding sequence is TGTGCCAGCAGTGAAGGACAGCCCTGCTCTGGAAACACCATATATTTT.

This clonotype showed up just a few times. The chain is built from TRBV5-1 and TRBJ2-2, with a weak D call TRBD2 (6 bases). V was cut by 0 bases and J by 1 base, with 16 bases left in between. This CDR3 comprises 18 residues. The V gene's germline CDR1 is SGHRS and CDR2 YFSETQ. CDR3 coding DNA: TGCGCCAGCAGCTTGGAACCTCCAAGGAGGGGGAACACCGGGGAGCTGTTTTTT. This gives the protein CASSLEPPRRGNTGELFF.

This clonotype turned up a few times. The chain carries TRBV7-2 and TRBJ2-1; no clear D. Germline V gene data show CDR1 as SGHTA and CDR2 as FQGNSA. There are 16 residues in the CDR3. V lost 5 bases to trimming and J lost 0 bases, with 14 bases between them. The CDR3 DNA sequence: TGTGCCAGCAGCGGCTTTTACAGTAGCTCCTACAATGAGCAGTTCTTC. Residues: CASSGFYSSSYNEQFF.

The rearrangement links TRBV10-3 to TRBJ1-4; perhaps TRBD1 as D (6 bases). The CDR3 is 14 amino acids. The germline gives CDR1 ENHRY, CDR2 SYGVKD. The V end lost 2 bases, the J end lost 8 bases, and 12 bases lay between the germline ends. The CDR3 here is CAISELTGSEKLFF. The CDR3 bases are TGTGCCATCAGTGAGCTGACAGGTTCCGAAAAACTGTTTTTT.

The chain employs TRBV6-6 and TRBJ2-7; 10 bases align to TRBD2. The CDR3 totals 16 residues. With V trimmed by 11 bases and J by 4 bases, 17 bases remained unmatched. Looked up from germline, CDR1 is MNHNY and CDR2 is SVGAGI (reference sequence). The CDR3 loop is CARTSPGLADRYEQYF. Written as DNA, the CDR3 is TGTGCCCGCACCTCACCCGGACTAGCGGACCGATACGAGCAGTACTTC.

V and J are TRBV7-9 and TRBJ1-1; D is unclear. The CDR3 spans 15 residues. The ends were cut back, 10 bases at V and 1 base at J, with 19 bases in the middle. Per germline, CDR1 SEHNR and CDR2 FQNEAQ (reference sequence). In DNA form, the CDR3 reads TGTGCCACCAGTGAGCCTAGACAAGCGAACACTGAAGCTTTCTTT. This sequence encodes CATSEPRQANTEAFF.

The gene calls are TRBV20-1 and TRBJ2-4, with D maybe TRBD2 (6 bases). The CDR3 sequence is 14 residues long. Germline-derived CDR1 and CDR2 are DFQATT and SNEGSKA (reference sequence). The V gene lost 3 bases and the J gene lost 6 bases, with 15 bases spanning the gap. The CDR3 DNA is TGCAGTGCTAGTCGGGAGTGGATTGGAAACATTCAGTACTTC. It is translated as CSASREWIGNIQYF.

This clonotype occurred many times. The chain's CDR3 is CASSSRTGYGSLMYQETQYF. The CDR3 region has the DNA TGTGCCAGCAGCTCACGGACTGGCTATGGGTCGCTGATGTACCAAGAGACCCAGTACTTC. The genes are TRBV5-8 and TRBJ2-5, with D perhaps TRBD2 (5 bases). The germline V gene has CDR1 SGHTS and CDR2 YDEGEE. V lost 3 bases and J lost 0, with 27 bases in between. The length of the CDR3 is 20 residues.

This sequence joins TRBV15 and TRBJ1-1; 10 bases align to TRBD1. There are 19 residues in the CDR3. With 3 bases clipped from V and 0 bases from J, the junction kept 13 bases outside the gene matches. The V gene's germline CDR1 is LNHNV and CDR2 YYDKDF (reference sequence). The CDR3 is CATSSLTGTGDILNTEAFF. The CDR3 bases are TGTGCCACCAGCAGCCTGACCGGGACAGGGGATATTTTGAACACTGAAGCTTTCTTT.

The sample holds a few counts of this clonotype. This chain links TRBV29-1 with TRBJ2-7, with D hard to call. This CDR3 contains 11 residues. V lost 2 bases and J 2 bases, leaving 4 bases between the germline ends. Germline V CDR1 and CDR2: SQVTM, ANQGSEA. The CDR3: CSVETAYEQYF. The CDR3 DNA follows: TGCAGCGTTGAAACAGCCTACGAGCAGTACTTC.

This clonotype came up once. The chain uses TRBV2 and TRBJ2-7; unclear D gene. Germline V gene data show CDR1 as SNHLY and CDR2 as FYNNEI. This CDR3 contains 12 residues. The V gene lost 6 bases and the J gene lost 3 bases, with 9 bases spanning the gap. The DNA of the CDR3 is TGTGCCAGCAGGGCCGTGGGCTACGAGCAGTACTTC. Protein product: CASRAVGYEQYF.

The chain recombines TRBV12-3 or TRBV12-4 with TRBJ1-2; D call uncertain. The CDR3 extends over 12 amino acids. Trimming shortened V by 3 bases and J by 8 bases, and 10 bases separated the two germline ends. The CDR3 reads CASSLTGRGYTF. The CDR3 DNA follows: TGTGCCAGCAGTTTGACGGGAAGGGGCTACACCTTC.

On this clonotype: This may be a read error: a much more frequent sequence differs by one nucleotide. The chain employs TRBV19 and TRBJ2-2, with D tentatively TRBD2 (5 bases). Germline CDR1 and CDR2: LNHDA and SQIVND (reference sequence). V was cut by 4 bases and J by 2 bases, with 8 bases left in between. The CDR3 is 14 residues long. The CDR3, as DNA: TGTGCCAGTAGTAACCCGGGAAACACCGGGGAGCTGTTTTTT. Its translation is CASSNPGNTGELFF.

This clonotype was picked up one time. The chain employs TRBV20-1 and TRBJ1-2; D call uncertain. V was pared by 6 bases and J by 7 bases, with 12 bases between. Germline V gene sequence: CDR1 DFQATT, CDR2 SNEGSKA (reference sequence). The CDR3 length is 11 residues. The CDR3 protein is CSAKREAGYTF. The CDR3 nucleotides read TGCAGTGCAAAGCGGGAGGCTGGCTACACCTTC.

This clonotype showed up many times. The chain has TRBV20-1 and TRBJ2-5, with D possibly matching TRBD2 (6 bases). This CDR3 is 16 amino acids long. Germline CDR1 reads DFQATT; CDR2 reads SNEGSKA (reference sequence). V was pared by 0 bases and J by 5 bases, with 19 bases between. In nucleotides, the CDR3 is TGCAGTGCTAGAGATGGGACTCACCCCGGGCGGGAGACCCAGTACTTC. This codes for CSARDGTHPGRETQYF.

This clonotype was seen ten or more times. The chain is built from TRBV29-1 and TRBJ1-2, with TRBD1 matching over 8 bases. This CDR3 has 11 amino acids. The trim removed 6 bases at V and 4 bases at J, leaving 1 base unmatched. Per the germline V gene, CDR1 is SQVTM and CDR2 is ANQGSEA. CDR3 DNA sequence: TGCAGCGTCACAGGGGGCTATGGCTACACCTTC. Amino acid sequence: CSVTGGYGYTF. The variable domain in full, completed from reference TRBV29-1 and TRBJ1-2, reads SAVISQKPSRDICQRGTSLTIQCQVDSQVTMMFWYRQQPGQSLTLIATANQGSEATYESGFVIDKFPISRPNLTFSTLTVSNMSPEDSSIYLCSVTGGYGYTFGSGTRLTVV.

The rearrangement links TRBV2 to TRBJ1-2; 8 bases map to TRBD1. The junction had 7 bases not matched to a gene; V was cut back by 6 bases and J by 4 bases. Germline loops: CDR1 SNHLY, CDR2 FYNNEI. The CDR3 runs 14 residues. The CDR3 DNA follows: TGTGCCAGCAGCCCTGACAGGGGTGGCTATGGCTACACCTTC. It specifies CASSPDRGGYGYTF.